This T cell receptor (beta chain) was sequenced in a study of blood T cell repertoires in COVID-19. As for the study in general: T cells, B-cell-depleted T cells, or PBMCs supplied cDNA or gDNA.

The CDR3 is 14 residues long. Trimming cost V 0 bases and J 7 bases, with 8 bases left between them. CDR1 is SGDLS, CDR2 YYNGEE, per germline. Authors' methods: Counts of nucleated cells, estimated from reference gene primer amplification, were obtained. Profiled with immunoSEQ multiplex PCR; TCRdb holds only in-frame clones, not every one. That table is the source of V, J and clone size, and D and trimming were worked out from the DNA. The repertoire holds 150,000 to 200,000 clones, with around three quarters as singletons. This study enrolled people aged about 18 to 90 from about 24 US geographic areas.

Sequencing was performed on PBMCs or T cells enriched from blood (not recorded which). This TCR came from a woman in her forties or fifties with acute COVID-19. This rearrangement joins TRBV9 to TRBJ1-6; maybe TRBD1 (6 bases). The DNA for the CDR3 is TGTGCCAGCAGCGTAGGGGACAAGAATTCACCCCTCCACTTT. Translation: CASSVGDKNSPLHF.